This T cell receptor beta chain was captured by sequencing in a study of blood T cell repertoires in COVID-19 (dated by TCRdb to the early 2020s). With respect to the entire study: Collaborator samples came from the United States, Italy and Spain and covered acute and convalescent phases of COVID-19. Where available, HLA class I and class II types were taken from metadata supplied by the sample provider and were not determined by assay-based typing. The prospective study material was composed of cDNA or gDNA derived from T cells, B-cell-depleted T cells, or PBMCs. The repertoires were released in a freely available public database meant as a resource for research on the immune response to SARS-CoV-2. The sample metadata nearly always contained a de-identified subject ID, COVID-19 status, age in years and sex. Samples came from the ongoing ImmuneRACE study (first 160 participants) plus 1,254 subjects from 6 global collaborators. Deeply sampled blood TCRbeta repertoires from subjects exposed to, actively infected with, or recovered from COVID-19 were included in the dataset. The full study reports these points: How much clinical and demographic metadata was included differed by source and by participant, and the metadata was provided uncurated.

V loses 3 bases of germline sequence and J loses 0 bases, and the interval between the two ends is 15 bases. CDR1 and CDR2 (KGHSH, LQKENI) derive from the germline V gene. From the cysteine up to the phenylalanine, the CDR3 has a length of 16 residues. Only the CDR3 DNA stays, 48 bases, in frame from base 1. With respect to this clone: This clone's antigen is unknown. No clone much larger than this one lies a single base away; base qualities are absent.

Collaborating institutions collected whole blood in K2EDTA tubes following their own protocols. Collaborator samples were shipped for TCRbeta analysis as frozen whole blood, isolated PBMCs, or DNA extracted from either sample type. The immunoSEQ Assay, a bias-controlled multiplex PCR, was used to amplify TCRbeta CDR3 regions from genomic DNA. The study's own analysis went as follows. Within the assay, amplification of reference gene primers was used to estimate how many nucleated cells each sample contained. To quantify the absolute abundance of each unique TCRbeta CDR3 rearrangement, sequence reads were collapsed and filtered. For each sample, productive Simpson clonality was calculated as the square root of Simpson's diversity index over productive rearrangements. TCRdb carries this immuneACCESS record with in-frame sequences only. Its versions omit some clonotypes, under half of them owing to an unresolved V gene in the studies checked, with the rest unexplained. V, J and clone size reflect that table, while D and trimming were determined from the DNA. The sample profile shows around 230,000 clones; 81% of them were found once. Clones ranked in the top ten supply roughly 8% of the sample.

Recombination connected TRBV18 to TRBJ2-7; the D segment cannot be called with confidence. Material: peripheral blood. This TCR derives from a woman older than 75 with acute or convalescent COVID-19. The nucleotide sequence is TGTGCCAGCTCACCCGGCAGGCTCCTTAGCTCCTACGAGCAGTACTTC. Its protein reads: CASSPGRLLSSYEQYF.